A single sample is the source of the 14 T cell receptor beta chains below, sequenced in a study of shared clonotypes between healthy human individuals. Sequencing used immunoSEQ multiplex PCR; TCRdb keeps in-frame clones, though not all of them. The sample consists of millions of clones, about 93% of them appearing once. Naive CD8 cells, CD45RO-negative and positively selected for CCR7, excluded terminally differentiated effector memory CD45RA+ cells. Sequenced material: naive CD8+ T cells from PBMCs. Every receptor here comes from a man between 18 and 29 years old in good health. Some clones in this sample may be carry-over from other donors' samples.

Details on this clone: The identical CDR3 is also encoded by other nucleotide sequences in the sample. The chain uses TRBV28 and TRBJ2-7, with no clear D. This CDR3 has 13 residues. CDR1 MDHEN and CDR2 SYDVKM come from the germline V gene. V was pared by 3 bases and J by 0 bases, with 6 bases between. The CDR3 DNA reads TGTGCCAGCAGTTTCGGGCCCTCCTACGAGCAGTACTTC. It codes for CASSFGPSYEQYF.

The chain employs TRBV12-5 and TRBJ2-7; D is unclear. The CDR3 runs to 14 residues. V lost 4 bases, J lost 0 bases, and 10 bases lay in between. CDR1 and CDR2 from the germline V gene are LGHNT and FRNRAP. CDR3 bases: TGTGCTAGTGGTTCGTCCTCGCGCTCCTACGAGCAGTACTTC. Its protein product is CASGSSSRSYEQYF.

V is TRBV4-1 and J is TRBJ2-7, with 15 positions matching TRBD2. Per germline, CDR1 MGHRA and CDR2 YSYEKL. The CDR3 totals 18 residues. J gave up 2 bases and V 4 bases, and 9 bases lay outside the gene matches. The CDR3 region has the DNA TGCGCCAGCAGCCTGGGACTAGCGGGAGGCGGCAGAACCTACGAGCAGTACTTC. This encodes CASSLGLAGGGRTYEQYF.

CDR3 bases: TGTGCCAGTAGTAAAGATCTTGAGGGGGAGACCCAGTACTTC. It yields the protein CASSKDLEGETQYF. V is TRBV19 and J is TRBJ2-5; tentatively, D is TRBD1 or TRBD2 (5 bases each). Germline CDR1 LNHDA, CDR2 SQIVND (reference sequence). The CDR3 extends over 14 amino acids. Trimming cost V 4 bases and J 5 bases, with 14 bases left between them.

The gene calls are TRBV7-3 and TRBJ2-1; 8 nucleotides match TRBD2. Germline CDR1 reads SGHTA; CDR2 reads FQGTGA. This CDR3 is 17 amino acids long. V gave up 0 bases and J gave up 0 bases; unmatched junction bases: 4. The chain's CDR3 is CASSLTGGTSSYNEQFF. In nucleotides, the CDR3 is TGTGCCAGCAGCTTAACGGGGGGGACTAGCTCCTACAATGAGCAGTTCTTC. The whole variable domain, remainder taken from reference TRBV7-3 and TRBJ2-1, is GAGVSQTPSNKVTEKGKYVELRCDPISGHTALYWYRQSLGQGPEFLIYFQGTGAADDSGLPNDRFFAVRPEGSVSTLKIQRTERGDSAVYLCASSLTGGTSSYNEQFFGPGTRLTVL.

The V call is TRBV27, the J call TRBJ2-1; D is perhaps TRBD1 or TRBD2 (5 bases each). V was shortened by 5 bases and J by 8 bases, with 22 bases between the two germline ends. The CDR3 consists of 16 residues. Germline CDR1 and CDR2: MNHEY and SMNVEV (reference sequence). The chain's CDR3 is CASSESGTPRSDEQFF. The CDR3 DNA reads TGTGCCAGCAGTGAGTCCGGGACCCCCCGCTCCGATGAGCAGTTCTTC.

The chain joins TRBV6-5 to TRBJ2-6; a weak D match, TRBD1 (5 bases). Germline CDR1 is MNHEY and CDR2 is SVGAGI. This CDR3 has 15 residues. V lost 2 bases to trimming and J lost 2 bases, with 7 bases between them. CDR3 loop: CASSYDRTGANVLTF. CDR3 sequence (DNA): TGTGCCAGCAGTTACGACAGAACTGGGGCCAACGTCCTGACTTTC.

Remarks on this clone: The junction and the germline gene differ at one end; a read error may be behind it. The chain links TRBV2 to TRBJ2-7; TRBD2 matches 8 bases. The CDR3 is 14 amino acids. CDR1 and CDR2 from the germline V gene are SNHLY and FYNNEI. The chain's CDR3 is CASSEAGEGAEQYF. In nucleotides, the CDR3 is TGTGCCAGCAGCGAAGCGGGAGAAGGGGCCGAGCAGTACTTC.

This clone has only a few counts. V and J are TRBV6-5 and TRBJ1-4; the D gene is possibly TRBD1 (6 bases). Germline V CDR1 and CDR2: MNHEY, SVGAGI. The V end lost 6 bases, the J end lost 5 bases, and 13 bases lay between the germline ends. CDR3 length: 14 amino acids. The CDR3, as DNA: TGTGCCAGCAGCCAAGACGGGGGCAATGAAAAACTGTTTTTT. Its translation is CASSQDGGNEKLFF.

This clone was detected a few times. The rearrangement links TRBV19 to TRBJ1-1; tentatively, D is TRBD1 (5 bases). Deletions cut 8 bases from V and 1 base from J, with 11 bases between. The CDR3 runs to 13 residues. CDR1 and CDR2 (germline): LNHDA, SQIVND (reference sequence). The CDR3 DNA reads as TGTGCCAGTGACAGTCGTAGGAACACTGAAGCTTTCTTT. As protein: CASDSRRNTEAFF. Together with reference TRBV19 and TRBJ1-1, the CDR3 gives the full variable domain: DGGITQSPKYLFRKEGQNVTLSCEQNLNHDAMYWYRQDPGQGLRLIYYSQIVNDFQKGDIAEGYSVSREKKESFPLTVTSAQKNPTAFYLCASDSRRNTEAFFGQGTRLTVV.

The genes are TRBV6-1 and TRBJ2-7; the match to TRBD2 covers 7 bases. Germline V gives CDR1 MNHNS, CDR2 SASEGT. V trimming: 2 bases; J trimming: 2 bases; junction bases outside the gene matches: 6. The CDR3 totals 15 residues. The DNA for the CDR3 is TGTGCCAGCAGTGAACAGGCAGGGAGGGCCTACGAGCAGTACTTC. Translating it yields CASSEQAGRAYEQYF.

This rearrangement joins TRBV11-2 to TRBJ2-7, with a weak D call TRBD2 (5 bases). Trimming left V 1 base short and J 0 bases short, with 13 bases between. CDR1 and CDR2 from the germline V gene are SGHAT and FQNNGV. The CDR3 covers 16 residues. CDR3 in DNA: TGTGCCAGCAGCTTAGGGAGGAGGAAGCCCTCCTACGAGCAGTACTTC. Encoded protein: CASSLGRRKPSYEQYF.

As concerns this clone: The junction departs from germline at one end; a sequencing error may be responsible. The CDR3 protein is CASSLRGGYAQYF. As DNA, the CDR3 is TGTGCCAGCAGTTTACGTGGGGGGTACGCGCAGTACTTC. J is TRBJ2-7 and V is TRBV28; weak D call: TRBD2 (6 bases). Germline CDR1 is MDHEN and CDR2 is SYDVKM. There are 13 residues in the CDR3.

V gene TRBV11-2 combines with J gene TRBJ2-2, with 7 bases fitting TRBD2. Germline trimming cut 2 bases from V and 5 bases from J; bases unmatched to any gene: 8. Per germline, CDR1 SGHAT and CDR2 FQNNGV. The CDR3 runs to 16 residues. The CDR3 here is CASSLFGGSRTGELFF. The CDR3 DNA is TGTGCCAGCAGCTTATTCGGGGGGTCCCGGACCGGGGAGCTGTTTTTT.